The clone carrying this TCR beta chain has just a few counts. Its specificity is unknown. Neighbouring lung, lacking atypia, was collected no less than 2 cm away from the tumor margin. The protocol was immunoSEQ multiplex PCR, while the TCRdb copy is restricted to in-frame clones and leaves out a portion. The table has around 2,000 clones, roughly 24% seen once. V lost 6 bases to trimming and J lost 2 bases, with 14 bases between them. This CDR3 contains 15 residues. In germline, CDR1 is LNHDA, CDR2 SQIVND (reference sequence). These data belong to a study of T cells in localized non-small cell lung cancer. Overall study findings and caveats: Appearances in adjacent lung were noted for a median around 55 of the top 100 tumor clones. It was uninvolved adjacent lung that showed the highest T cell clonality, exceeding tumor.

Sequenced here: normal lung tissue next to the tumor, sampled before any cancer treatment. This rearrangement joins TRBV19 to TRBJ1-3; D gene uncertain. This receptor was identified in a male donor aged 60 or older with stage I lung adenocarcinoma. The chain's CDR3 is CASRPTPGAGNTIYF. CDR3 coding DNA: TGTGCCAGTAGACCAACGCCGGGAGCTGGAAACACCATATATTTT.